This T cell receptor beta chain comes out of a study of T cells in Graves' hyperthyroidism and ophthalmopathy. Broader study findings: A model built on 13 V-J features separated ophthalmopathy from stable hyperthyroidism. Peripheral blood also featured most of the thyroid clonotypes expanded above 0.001. The model foresaw ophthalmopathy a median 6.5 months prior to onset.

CDR1 and CDR2 (germline): SNHLY, FYNNEI. The CDR3 has 13 residues. V shed 3 bases and J shed 3 bases, with 6 bases lying between them. This clonotype was counted ten times or more. Its antigen is not identified. Amplification of TCR beta CDR3 regions used RNA as the template. The TCR CDR3 first-round RT-PCR relied on the HTBI primer set. Using its own MiXCR run on the multiplex PCR reads, TCRdb lists one record per CDR3 protein. Here the sample spans 660,000 or so distinct CDR3 sequences, about 45% being singletons. The clonotype comes from an adult man with Graves' disease, either hyperthyroidism or ophthalmopathy (not recorded which). This chain joins TRBV2 and TRBJ1-5, with D uncertain. The sequenced sample was peripheral blood or thyroid tissue (not recorded which). CDR3 nucleotide sequence: TGTGCCAGCAGTGAGGAGTCCAATCAGCCCCAGCATTTT. Its translation is CASSEESNQPQHF.